The text below deals with one TCR beta chain. Profiled with immunoSEQ multiplex PCR; TCRdb holds only in-frame clones, not every one. Here the sample spans around 70,000 clones, under 70% being singletons. This sample stems from a study of cytotoxic CD8 clonotypes in ibrutinib-treated CLL. The clonotype comes from a human donor with chronic lymphocytic leukemia. The sample here was PBMCs, taken after 12 months of ibrutinib treatment.

CDR3 region: CASSQGQGPSYNEQFF. Written as DNA, the CDR3 is TGCGCCAGCAGCCAAGGTCAGGGACCCTCCTACAATGAGCAGTTCTTC. The chain has TRBV4-3 and TRBJ2-1; D assignment may be TRBD1 or TRBD2 (5 bases each). V lost 1 base to trimming and J lost 0 bases, with 10 bases between them. Germline CDR1 and CDR2: LGHNA and YSLEER. This CDR3 is 16 amino acids long.